The sample holds a few counts of the clone carrying this T cell receptor (beta chain). This CDR3 is built from 16 residues. Losses at the gene ends were 5 bases for V and 4 bases for J; bases not matched to a gene: 9. Germline CDR1 is LGHNA and CDR2 is YNFKEQ. The data belong to a study of T cells in Graves' hyperthyroidism and ophthalmopathy. Researchers amplified the TCR beta CDR3 regions from RNA transcripts. TCR CDR3 underwent first-round RT-PCR with the HTBI primer set. TCRdb independently ran MiXCR on the multiplex PCR reads; one entry per CDR3 protein. The sample consists of 350,000 to 400,000 distinct CDR3 sequences, about 15% of them appearing once.

This receptor was identified in a woman younger than 45 with Graves' hyperthyroidism. Sequencing input: blood. The V and J genes are TRBV4-2 and TRBJ2-7; 12 positions match TRBD1. CDR3 coding DNA: TGTGCCAGCAGCTCGGCCGGGACAGGGGGCGGGTACGAGCAGTACTTC. Its translation is CASSSAGTGGGYEQYF.